Below, 27 T cell receptor beta chains from the same sample are listed, as sequenced in a study of T cell changes during pregnancy in multiple sclerosis. Generated by immunoSEQ multiplex PCR, the TCRdb table keeps only in-frame clones and is missing some. The sample yields about 40,000 clones, 75% to 90% seen once. Here the sequenced sample was peripheral blood, taken in the first trimester of pregnancy. These receptors were taken from a female donor in good health, enrolled as a control in a pregnancy study.

V usage is TRBV30 and J usage is TRBJ2-3; no reliable D call. This CDR3 has 12 residues. The V end lost 3 bases, the J end lost 0 bases, and 4 bases lay between the germline ends. Germline V gene sequence: CDR1 GTSNPN, CDR2 SVGIG (reference sequence). Here the CDR3 DNA reads TGTGCCTGGAGCGGTAGCACAGATACGCAGTATTTT. It is translated as CAWSGSTDTQYF.

V gene TRBV28 combines with J gene TRBJ1-5, with D possibly matching TRBD1 (5 bases). Germline V CDR1 and CDR2: MDHEN, SYDVKM. V shed 7 bases and J shed 1 base, with 20 bases lying between them. This CDR3 is 17 amino acids long. The CDR3 DNA reads TGTGCCAGCATCCCCACCACGTGGAGGGGAAGCAATCAGCCCCAGCATTTT. Its protein product is CASIPTTWRGSNQPQHF.

The J gene is TRBJ2-1, the V gene TRBV12-5; 8 positions match TRBD2. The CDR3 is 15 amino acids. CDR1 and CDR2 from the germline V gene are LGHNT and FRNRAP. J was trimmed by 4 bases and V by 0 bases; bases with no gene match: 2. CDR3 protein: CASGLVSGGYNEQFF. For the CDR3, the DNA is TGTGCTAGTGGTTTGGTGAGCGGGGGATACAATGAGCAGTTCTTC. The variable domain in full, completed from reference TRBV12-5 and TRBJ2-1, reads DARVTQTPRHKVTEMGQEVTMRCQPILGHNTVFWYRQTMMQGLELLAYFRNRAPLDDSGMPKDRFSAEMPDATLATLKIQPSEPRDSAVYFCASGLVSGGYNEQFFGPGTRLTVL.

The chain employs TRBV6-5 and TRBJ2-7, with TRBD1 as a possible D gene (6 bases). Trimming left V 7 bases short and J 2 bases short, with 15 bases between. Germline CDR1 and CDR2: MNHEY and SVGAGI. The CDR3 extends over 14 amino acids. As DNA, the CDR3 is TGTGCCAGCACCCAGGGTAAGGGGGCCTACGAGCAGTACTTC. The encoded protein is CASTQGKGAYEQYF.

This clone has a handful of counts. The gene calls are TRBV2 and TRBJ1-1; TRBD1 is a possible D gene (5 bases). The CDR3 covers 11 residues. CDR1 and CDR2 (germline): SNHLY, FYNNEI. V was cut by 10 bases and J by 1 base, with 7 bases left in between. The CDR3 coding sequence is TGTGCCAAAGGGGCGAACACTGAAGCTTTCTTT. This gives the protein CAKGANTEAFF. Combining the CDR3 with reference TRBV2 and TRBJ1-1 gives the whole variable domain EPEVTQTPSHQVTQMGQEVILRCVPISNHLYFYWYRQILGQKVEFLVSFYNNEISEKSEIFDDQFSVERPDGSNFTLKIRSTKLEDSAMYFCAKGANTEAFFGQGTRLTVV.

The chain is built from TRBV27 and TRBJ1-6; TRBD1 might be the D (6 bases). Germline V lookup: CDR1 MNHEY, CDR2 SMNVEV (reference sequence). The V end was cut by 7 bases, the J end by 7 bases, with 17 bases between. The CDR3 contains 15 residues. For the CDR3, the DNA is TGTGCCAGCAACCATAAGGGGGTTTTAAATTCACCCCTCCACTTT. Residues: CASNHKGVLNSPLHF.

The rearrangement uses TRBV9 and TRBJ1-6; TRBD1 agrees at 7 bases. Losses at the gene ends were 0 bases for V and 7 bases for J; bases not matched to a gene: 7. From germline, CDR1 is SGDLS and CDR2 YYNGEE. The CDR3 is 16 residues long. This CDR3 reads CASSVGSRGGNSPLHF. The CDR3 nucleotides are TGTGCCAGCAGCGTAGGCTCAAGAGGGGGCAATTCACCCCTCCACTTT.

The chain has TRBV4-3 and TRBJ1-2, with a weak D call TRBD1 (6 bases). The CDR3 consists of 15 residues. Deletions cut 4 bases from V and 4 bases from J, with 16 bases between. Per the germline V gene, CDR1 is LGHNA and CDR2 is YSLEER. This CDR3 reads CASSRVHRDLYGYTF. The CDR3 coding sequence is TGCGCCAGCAGCCGAGTACACAGGGATCTCTATGGCTACACCTTC.

The rearrangement links TRBV9 to TRBJ1-2, with TRBD1 matching over 10 bases. Trimming removed 3 bases from V and 5 bases from J; junction bases left unmatched: 7. Germline lookup yields CDR1 SGDLS and CDR2 YYNGEE. The CDR3 covers 15 residues. The CDR3 bases are TGTGCCAGCAGCGAACGGACAGGGGGTATATATGGCTACACCTTC. This gives the protein CASSERTGGIYGYTF.

The chain joins TRBV9 to TRBJ1-5; 7 bases are shared with TRBD1. J was trimmed by 7 bases and V by 3 bases; bases with no gene match: 10. The CDR3 is 15 residues long. CDR1 SGDLS and CDR2 YYNGEE come from the germline V gene. Written as DNA, the CDR3 is TGTGCCAGCAGCGCCGGCGGGACAGCTGGACAGCCCCAGCATTTT. It is translated as CASSAGGTAGQPQHF.

This clone has just a few counts. The CDR3 protein is CASSVTGDYGYTF. Here the CDR3 DNA reads TGTGCCAGCAGCGTTACAGGGGACTATGGCTACACCTTC. The chain employs TRBV9 and TRBJ1-2; 7 positions agree with TRBD1. The V and J ends lost 2 bases and 3 bases, in that order; junction bases with no gene match: 1. The CDR3 extends over 13 amino acids. Germline assignment: CDR1 SGDLS and CDR2 YYNGEE. Full variable domain (remainder filled in from reference TRBV9 and TRBJ1-2): DSGVTQTPKHLITATGQRVTLRCSPRSGDLSVYWYQQSLDQGLQFLIQYYNGEERAKGNILERFSAQQFPDLHSELNLSSLELGDSALYFCASSVTGDYGYTFGSGTRLTVV.

This sequence joins TRBV7-3 and TRBJ1-1, with D maybe TRBD1 (5 bases). The CDR3 spans 13 residues. The V gene lost 2 bases and the J gene lost 4 bases, with 8 bases spanning the gap. From germline, CDR1 is SGHTA and CDR2 FQGTGA. CDR3 residues: CASSLQGPTEAFF. The CDR3 DNA reads as TGTGCCAGCAGCTTACAGGGCCCCACTGAAGCTTTCTTT.

This clone is a singleton in its sample. J is TRBJ1-6 and V is TRBV29-1; 11 bases align to TRBD1. Losses at the gene ends were 4 bases for V and 7 bases for J; bases not matched to a gene: 6. Germline loops: CDR1 SQVTM, CDR2 ANQGSEA. The CDR3 extends over 15 amino acids. CDR3 sequence reads: CSVVVGDRGNSPLHF. Written as DNA, the CDR3 is TGCAGCGTTGTAGTCGGGGACAGGGGGAATTCACCCCTCCACTTT.

This chain uses TRBV9 with TRBJ1-2; D may be TRBD1 (5 bases). Germline V gene lookup returns CDR1 SGDLS and CDR2 YYNGEE. The V end was cut by 0 bases, the J end by 5 bases, with 14 bases between. The CDR3 sequence is 15 residues long. The CDR3 sequence: CASSVARDSTYGYTF. The CDR3 nucleotides are TGTGCCAGCAGCGTAGCGAGGGACTCAACATATGGCTACACCTTC. Combining the CDR3 with reference TRBV9 and TRBJ1-2 gives the whole variable domain DSGVTQTPKHLITATGQRVTLRCSPRSGDLSVYWYQQSLDQGLQFLIQYYNGEERAKGNILERFSAQQFPDLHSELNLSSLELGDSALYFCASSVARDSTYGYTFGSGTRLTVV.

This clone was counted once. V is TRBV2 and J is TRBJ1-6; a weak D match, TRBD1 (6 bases). The ends were cut back, 5 bases at V and 7 bases at J, with 18 bases in the middle. CDR1 SNHLY and CDR2 FYNNEI come from the germline V gene. The CDR3 extends over 16 amino acids. CDR3 sequence: CASSFPGGAANSPLHF. CDR3 coding DNA: TGTGCCAGCAGTTTTCCGGGGGGGGCGGCGAATTCACCCCTCCACTTT.

The chain joins TRBV18 to TRBJ2-7, with D maybe TRBD1 (6 bases). The germline gives CDR1 KGHSH, CDR2 LQKENI. V shed 3 bases and J shed 2 bases, with 11 bases lying between them. There are 14 residues in the CDR3. The CDR3 is CASSPLQGTYEQYF. CDR3 DNA: TGTGCCAGCTCACCGCTCCAGGGGACCTACGAGCAGTACTTC.

V usage is TRBV28 and J usage is TRBJ2-7, with 11 bases aligning to TRBD2. This CDR3 has 15 amino acids. Trimming removed 3 bases from V and 0 bases from J; junction bases left unmatched: 1. CDR1 and CDR2 (germline): MDHEN, SYDVKM. The CDR3 bases are TGTGCCAGCAGTTTCGGACTAGCGGGCTCCTACGAGCAGTACTTC. It translates to CASSFGLAGSYEQYF.

This chain joins TRBV6-5 and TRBJ2-3; TRBD1 matches at 8 bases. Germline V CDR1 and CDR2: MNHEY, SVGAGI. The CDR3 runs to 14 residues. With V trimmed by 5 bases and J by 2 bases, 3 bases remained unmatched. CDR3 loop: CASSRQGLTDTQYF. CDR3 coding DNA: TGTGCCAGCAGTCGACAGGGGCTCACAGATACGCAGTATTTT.

The chain is built from TRBV5-1 and TRBJ2-2; D is perhaps TRBD1 (5 bases). Germline CDR1 and CDR2: SGHRS and YFSETQ. Between the trimmed V and J ends, which lost 5 bases and 4 bases, there was a span of 12 bases. The length of the CDR3 is 14 residues. CDR3 DNA: TGCGCCAGCAGGCCTGACGACAGCACCGGGGAGCTGTTTTTT. Translating it yields CASRPDDSTGELFF.

The chain links TRBV4-2 to TRBJ1-2; D is unclear. The germline V gene has CDR1 LGHNA and CDR2 YNFKEQ. The CDR3 has 15 amino acids. The germline V and J ends were trimmed by 3 bases and 4 bases, with 15 bases remaining between them. The CDR3 protein is CASSQSEGAGYGYTF. The CDR3 nucleotides are TGTGCCAGCAGCCAGTCGGAGGGAGCAGGCTATGGCTACACCTTC.

The chain employs TRBV5-1 and TRBJ2-6; the match to TRBD1 covers 9 bases. Germline lookup yields CDR1 SGHRS and CDR2 YFSETQ. Unmatched junction bases numbered 4, after V lost 6 bases and J lost 0 bases. The CDR3 is made up of 16 amino acids. CDR3 sequence: CASTGTGSSGANVLTF. For the CDR3, the DNA is TGCGCCAGCACCGGGACAGGGTCCTCTGGGGCCAACGTCCTGACTTTC.

This clone was detected only once. The rearrangement joins TRBV7-2 to TRBJ2-5; D perhaps matches TRBD2 (5 bases). CDR3 length equals 14 residues. Germline V gives CDR1 SGHTA, CDR2 FQGNSA. Trimming removed 1 base at V and 6 bases at J, with 12 bases between. DNA of the CDR3: TGTGCCAGCAGCTTAGAAGTTGGGGAGAAGACCCAGTACTTC. This sequence encodes CASSLEVGEKTQYF.

The chain recombines TRBV12-5 with TRBJ1-4; D unresolved. V lost 2 bases, J lost 0 bases, and 4 bases lay in between. Germline values: CDR1 LGHNT, CDR2 FRNRAP. There are 14 residues in the CDR3. The chain's CDR3 is CASGLSSTNEKLFF. CDR3 bases: TGTGCTAGTGGTTTGAGCTCAACTAATGAAAAACTGTTTTTT.

V usage is TRBV7-2 and J usage is TRBJ2-7; 10 positions agree with TRBD1. The length of the CDR3 is 14 residues. Trimming took 5 bases from V and 7 from J; bases not matched to a gene: 8. In germline, CDR1 is SGHTA, CDR2 FQGNSA. CDR3 bases: TGTGCCAGCAGCCCCGGGACAGGGGAGCAGGAGCAGTACTTC. It codes for CASSPGTGEQEQYF.

The J gene is TRBJ1-5, the V gene TRBV6-6, with D uncertain. V was trimmed by 4 bases and J by 0 bases, leaving 7 bases between them. The CDR3 is made up of 14 amino acids. Germline values: CDR1 MNHNY, CDR2 SVGAGI (reference sequence). CDR3: CASSSFPSNQPQHF. For the CDR3, the DNA is TGTGCCAGCAGTTCCTTTCCTAGCAATCAGCCCCAGCATTTT.

This rearrangement joins TRBV19 to TRBJ1-1; D may be TRBD1 (6 bases). This CDR3 comprises 15 residues. In germline, CDR1 is LNHDA, CDR2 SQIVND (reference sequence). The V gene lost 5 bases and the J gene lost 4 bases, with 17 bases spanning the gap. This CDR3 reads CASSARQAPTTEAFF. The DNA of the CDR3 is TGTGCCAGTAGTGCAAGACAGGCGCCAACCACTGAAGCTTTCTTT.

This clone came up once. V is TRBV5-4 and J is TRBJ2-5; possible D gene TRBD1, 5 bases. Germline assignment: CDR1 SGHNT and CDR2 YYREEE (reference sequence). The CDR3 contains 14 residues. The germline V and J ends were trimmed by 1 base and 1 base, with 8 bases remaining between them. CDR3 amino acids: CASSLRTIQETQYF. CDR3 in DNA: TGTGCCAGCAGCTTGCGGACAATCCAAGAGACCCAGTACTTC.